This T cell receptor (beta chain) was found in a study of neurological immune-mediated disorders. Germline-derived CDR1 and CDR2 are DFQATT and SNEGSKA (reference sequence). The CDR3 covers 15 residues. Trimming took 2 bases from V and 6 from J, leaving 14 bases between them. The cDNA was synthesized by 5'RACE incorporating 10-nucleotide random UMIs. TCRdb reprocessed the 5' RACE reads via MiXCR and lists one record per CDR3 protein. The sample consists of fewer than 40,000 distinct CDR3 sequences, about 4.5% of them appearing once. This clonotype has a count of ten or more. This TCR came from a man aged 18 to 29 in good health. The V and J genes are TRBV20-1 and TRBJ1-6; TRBD1 is a possible D gene (5 bases). The sample was PBMCs. CDR3 DNA: TGCAGTGCTAGACCTAGAGCAGGGTTTAATTCACCCCTCCACTTT. Amino acids: CSARPRAGFNSPLHF.